The 17 T cell receptor beta chains below come from one sample, sequenced in a study of PD-L1 blockade in urothelial cancer. Sequencing was performed with immunoSEQ multiplex PCR; in TCRdb, only in-frame clones are kept and a portion is missing. The sample has fewer than 30,000 clones, 80% to 85% seen once; the top ten hold around 9.6%. Source: PBMCs, taken around atezolizumab (anti-PD-L1) treatment. These receptors all come from an older man with urothelial cancer.

The genes are TRBV7-8 and TRBJ2-7, with 7 nucleotides matching TRBD1. This CDR3 region has 15 residues. V shed 0 bases and J 7 bases; nucleotides not matched to a gene: 9. CDR1 SGHVS and CDR2 FQNEAQ come from the germline V gene. The CDR3 coding sequence is TGTGCCAGCAGCTTAGCAGGGGGCTCCTTGGGGGAGCAGTACTTC. Amino acids: CASSLAGGSLGEQYF.

The chain uses TRBV21-1 and TRBJ1-1; the table gives TRBD1 as D, unverified against the DNA. TRBV21-1 is termed a pseudogene. The CDR3 totals 15 residues. CDR3: CASSKEEGANTEAFF. The DNA for the CDR3 is TGTGCCAGCAGCAAAGAGGAAGGGGCCAACACTGAAGCTTTCTTT.

This chain links TRBV7-9 with TRBJ2-2, with TRBD1 matching over 10 bases. Looked up from germline, CDR1 is SEHNR and CDR2 is FQNEAQ (reference sequence). The CDR3 is 15 residues long. V trimming: 5 bases; J trimming: 5 bases; junction bases outside the gene matches: 5. CDR3 coding DNA: TGTGCCAGCAGCCTCGGGACAGGGGATACCGGGGAGCTGTTTTTT. Translating it yields CASSLGTGDTGELFF.

This rearrangement joins TRBV7-6 to TRBJ2-1, with 7 bases that match TRBD2. Germline V CDR1 and CDR2: SGHVS, FNYEAQ. V shed 1 base and J 4 bases; nucleotides not matched to a gene: 1. The CDR3 sequence is 14 residues long. The CDR3 nucleotides are TGTGCCAGCAGCTTAGGCGGGAGTTACAATGAGCAGTTCTTC. Protein product: CASSLGGSYNEQFF.

This clone appeared a few times. This chain joins TRBV13 and TRBJ2-2, with no clear D. V lost 7 bases to trimming and J lost 9 bases, with 18 bases between them. The CDR3 runs 14 residues. Germline loops: CDR1 PRHDT, CDR2 FYEKMQ (reference sequence). CDR3 residues: CASTPRSLRRELFF. In DNA, the CDR3 is TGTGCCAGCACCCCTCGGAGCCTACGTCGGGAGCTGTTTTTT.

The V and J genes are TRBV28 and TRBJ1-2; a possible D gene is TRBD1 (5 bases). The CDR3 is made up of 12 amino acids. The germline V gene encodes CDR1 MDHEN and CDR2 SYDVKM. The germline V and J ends were trimmed by 2 bases and 8 bases, with 9 bases remaining between them. In DNA, the CDR3 is TGTGCCAGCAGTTTACAGGGTCGGGGCTACACCTTC. Its protein is CASSLQGRGYTF.

This clone has a single count. The chain recombines TRBV19 with TRBJ1-5; 10 bases line up with TRBD1. The CDR3 contains 14 residues. Per the germline V gene, CDR1 is LNHDA and CDR2 is SQIVND (reference sequence). V dropped 5 bases and J dropped 6; count of bases not matched to a gene: 4. The CDR3 sequence is CASSVGTGAQPQHF. The CDR3 DNA reads TGTGCCAGTAGTGTCGGGACAGGGGCTCAGCCCCAGCATTTT.

The chain links TRBV7-9 to TRBJ2-4, with a possible D match to TRBD1 (6 bases). Germline V CDR1 and CDR2: SEHNR, FQNEAQ (reference sequence). V lost 1 base, J lost 8 bases, and 15 bases lay in between. The CDR3 spans 15 residues. CDR3 sequence (DNA): TGTGCCAGCAGCTTAGTAGGGGGAATGGGAGACATTCAGTACTTC. It translates to CASSLVGGMGDIQYF.

This chain connects TRBV2 to TRBJ2-4; tentative D call: TRBD2 (6 bases). V was clipped by 7 bases and J by 0 bases, with 13 bases between them. CDR1 and CDR2 from the germline V gene are SNHLY and FYNNEI. CDR3 length: 15 amino acids. The CDR3 spells CASTGGGEAKNIQYF. The CDR3 DNA follows: TGTGCCAGCACCGGTGGAGGGGAAGCCAAAAACATTCAGTACTTC.

The chain carries TRBV30 and TRBJ2-7; 7 bases are a match to TRBD1. Germline V lookup: CDR1 GTSNPN, CDR2 SVGIG (reference sequence). The trim removed 2 bases at V and 1 base at J, leaving 8 bases unmatched. The CDR3 spans 15 residues. The CDR3 DNA sequence: TGTGCCTGGAGTAAGGAAGGACAGGCTTCCTACGAGCAGTACTTC. It is translated as CAWSKEGQASYEQYF.

This chain uses TRBV2 with TRBJ1-4; the D gene is possibly TRBD1 (5 bases). Germline CDR1 is SNHLY and CDR2 is FYNNEI. The length of the CDR3 is 13 residues. The V end was cut by 6 bases, the J end by 6 bases, with 11 bases between. CDR3 in amino acids: CASSVQAYEKLFF. DNA of the CDR3: TGTGCCAGCAGCGTACAGGCTTATGAAAAACTGTTTTTT.

The chain carries TRBV15 and TRBJ2-2, with TRBD2 as a possible D gene (6 bases). CDR1 is LNHNV, CDR2 YYDKDF, per germline (reference sequence). The CDR3 is 15 residues long. V lost 0 bases and J lost 4, with 9 bases in between. CDR3 region: CATSRDKTSTGELFF. The CDR3 nucleotides are TGTGCCACCAGCAGAGATAAGACTAGCACCGGGGAGCTGTTTTTT.

J is TRBJ1-1 and V is TRBV6-5; 8 bases line up with TRBD1. The CDR3 totals 13 residues. Germline V gives CDR1 MNHEY, CDR2 SVGAGI. J gave up 10 bases and V 4 bases, and 8 bases lay outside the gene matches. The CDR3 sequence is CASSLPGTGLAFF. The DNA for the CDR3 is TGTGCCAGCAGTTTGCCCGGGACAGGCTTAGCTTTCTTT.

The genes are TRBV27 and TRBJ2-2, with 8 bases that match TRBD2. CDR3 size: 19 residues. The junction had 17 bases not matched to a gene; V was cut back by 3 bases and J by 5 bases. Germline V gene data show CDR1 as MNHEY and CDR2 as SMNVEV (reference sequence). The CDR3 bases are TGTGCCAGCAGTTTTATAGTTCCGGGAGGGCTTTGGGCGACCGGGGAGCTGTTTTTT. Translated: CASSFIVPGGLWATGELFF.

This clone was seen only a few times. This chain links TRBV19 with TRBJ1-5, with D possibly being TRBD1 (5 bases). The germline V gene encodes CDR1 LNHDA and CDR2 SQIVND (reference sequence). V gave up 6 bases and J gave up 3 bases, with 9 bases separating them. CDR3 length: 13 amino acids. The CDR3 spells CASSEQVNQPQHF. As DNA, the CDR3 is TGTGCCAGTAGCGAACAGGTCAATCAGCCCCAGCATTTT.

The chain carries TRBV14 and TRBJ2-1; TRBD1 is a possible D gene (6 bases). The CDR3 is 19 residues long. V gave up 4 bases and J gave up 0 bases, with 22 bases separating them. Germline loops: CDR1 SGHDN, CDR2 FVKESK. The CDR3 sequence is CASSPVAGAGGSSYNEQFF. The CDR3 DNA sequence: TGTGCCAGCAGCCCGGTGGCAGGGGCAGGCGGCAGCTCCTACAATGAGCAGTTCTTC.

V and J are TRBV7-9 and TRBJ2-1, with 10 bases matching TRBD1. With V trimmed by 5 bases and J by 7 bases, 5 bases remained unmatched. The CDR3 is 14 residues long. Germline V gene lookup returns CDR1 SEHNR and CDR2 FQNEAQ (reference sequence). CDR3 bases: TGTGCCAGCAGCCCGGGACAGGGGTGGAATGAGCAGTTCTTC. Its protein is CASSPGQGWNEQFF.